This T cell receptor beta chain appears in the sequencing data of a study of T cell responses to AZD1222 COVID-19 vaccine (dated by TCRdb to about 2021). Regarding the study in general: TCR sequencing was performed for roughly 250 trial participants, of whom about 200 were given two doses of AZD1222 and approximately 26 were given two doses of MenACWY control vaccine. Trial participants were enrolled by age into subgroups of 18-55, 56-69 and 70-plus years, and 148, 28 and 57 TCR-sequenced participants, respectively, were included in these subgroups.

According to the study, the label for this sample's time point signals: about 28 days (+/-7) after the second vaccine dose. AZD1222 recipients whose second dose came at about 4 weeks and those whose second dose came at about 12 weeks were combined into one group, since spike-specific TCR depth and breadth did not differ between the two schedules. Samples from vaccinated people were obtained from the UK trials COV001 and COV002, which included a single-blind randomized controlled phase 2/3 trial of AZD1222 (ChAdOx1 nCoV-19) in healthy adults. Trial participant PBMC samples were collected at day 0 and day 28 after the second dose for TCRbeta chain sequencing. About this clone: Its antigen remains unidentified. Base qualities were left out, and no much larger clone turns up one base away.

Results and caveats for the whole study, not just this receptor: Participants were mostly white British and included more females than males, and it was suggested by the authors that clonal diversity may have been underestimated. CD4 TCRs associated with the vaccine covered the entire spike protein, and the dominant responses were in regions 160-218 and 743-854. No day 14 peak-response samples were available, so repertoires were characterized only after the peak T cell response. The 56-69-year group was small, and its depth increase did not reach significance, likely because of low power. Reportedly, almost half of the unique spike-specific TCRs recognized epitopes lying outside the regions that are mutated in the B.1.351 and B.1.1.7 variants. Only six AZD1222 recipients were SARS-CoV-2 seropositive at baseline, limiting conclusions about previously exposed vaccinees. After two AZD1222 doses, both the breadth and the depth of spike-specific TCRs were significantly higher than at day 0 and than in MenACWY recipients.

The CDR3 regions of human TCRbeta chains were analyzed by immunosequencing. The authors' pipeline ran thus. Repertoire TCRs were matched against a reference library of SARS-CoV-2-specific TCRs generated with the MIRA antigen-specificity platform. Breadth was defined as the fraction of unique TCRs that were SARS-CoV-2-associated. Depth was defined as the fraction of total T cells that were SARS-CoV-2-associated. Using the MIRA data, every spike-specific TCR was mapped to the spike region that the TCR reacted to and assigned to either a CD4 or a CD8 class. Log10-transformed breadth and depth values were compared by one-way ANOVA with Sidak's multiple comparisons tests. Here the immuneACCESS table is served through TCRdb, limited to in-frame sequences with V and J called. Missing clones are a known gap in these copies; in checked studies unresolved V genes cover under half, and the rest lacks a known reason. V, J and clone size are those of that table, while D and trimming were read from the DNA. In all, the sample holds 13,000 to 15,000 clones, and around 80% of those were seen once. The top ten clonotypes cover approximately 40% of the sample.

The specimen comprised peripheral blood, sampled 28 days after the second AZD1222 dose. The receptor was derived from an adult who received the AZD1222 COVID-19 vaccine.

The nucleotide sequence reads as follows: TGTGCCAGCAGCTTAAGTGGGGAGTATGGCTACACCTTC. It encodes CASSLSGEYGYTF. This sequence uses TRBV11-2 and TRBJ1-2; no D gene is confidently identified. At the junction V is shortened by 2 bases and J by 5 bases, with 9 bases in between. Per the germline V gene, SGHAT is the CDR1 and FQNNGV is the CDR2. The cysteine opens and the phenylalanine closes a CDR3 of 13 amino acids. The entry retains the CDR3 DNA only, 39 bases that are in frame from base 1.